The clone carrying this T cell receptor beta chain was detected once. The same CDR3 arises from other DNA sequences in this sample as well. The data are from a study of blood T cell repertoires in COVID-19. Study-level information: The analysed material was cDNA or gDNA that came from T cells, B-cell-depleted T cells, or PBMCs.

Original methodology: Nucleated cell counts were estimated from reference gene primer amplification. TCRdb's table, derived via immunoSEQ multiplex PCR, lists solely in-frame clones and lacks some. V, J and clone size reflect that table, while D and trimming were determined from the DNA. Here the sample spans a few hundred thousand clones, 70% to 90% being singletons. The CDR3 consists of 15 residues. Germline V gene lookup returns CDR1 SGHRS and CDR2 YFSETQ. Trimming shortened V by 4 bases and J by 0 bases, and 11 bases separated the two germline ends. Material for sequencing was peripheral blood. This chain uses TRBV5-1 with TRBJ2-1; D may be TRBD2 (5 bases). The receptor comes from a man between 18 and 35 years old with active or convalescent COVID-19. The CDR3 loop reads CASSLSGSSYNEQFF. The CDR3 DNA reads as TGCGCCAGCAGCCTCAGCGGAAGCTCCTACAATGAGCAGTTCTTC.